Each of the 7 T cell receptor beta chains below was sequenced from the same sample in a study of T cell repertoires in cytomegalovirus infection. TCRdb itself ran the reads through MiXCR, one entry per CDR3 protein. The sample carries 250,000 to 300,000 distinct CDR3 sequences, about 26% recorded once. The sequenced material came from PBMCs. The receptors derive from a human donor in good health (CMV status not recorded). Some clones in this sample may be carry-over from other donors' samples.

The V and J genes are TRBV29-1 and TRBJ2-5; D is possibly TRBD2 (5 bases). The CDR3 runs to 12 residues. Germline CDR1 SQVTM, CDR2 ANQGSEA. The V gene lost 5 bases and the J gene lost 5 bases, with 12 bases spanning the gap. CDR3 sequence (DNA): TGCAGCGTTCGTGCCGGCGGGGAGACCCAGTACTTC. Protein sequence: CSVRAGGETQYF. The full variable domain, completed using reference TRBV29-1 and TRBJ2-5, is SAVISQKPSRDICQRGTSLTIQCQVDSQVTMMFWYRQQPGQSLTLIATANQGSEATYESGFVIDKFPISRPNLTFSTLTVSNMSPEDSSIYLCSVRAGGETQYFGPGTRLLVL.

The rearrangement links TRBV19 to TRBJ2-1; 7 nucleotides match TRBD2. This CDR3 is built from 14 residues. The ends lost 6 bases at V and 6 bases at J; junction bases unmatched: 8. Germline CDR1 and CDR2: LNHDA and SQIVND (reference sequence). CDR3 sequence (DNA): TGTGCCAGTAGCGATGGGACTATGGGCAATGAGCAGTTCTTC. Its protein is CASSDGTMGNEQFF. The full variable domain, in which reference TRBV19 and TRBJ2-1 provide the parts outside the CDR3, is DGGITQSPKYLFRKEGQNVTLSCEQNLNHDAMYWYRQDPGQGLRLIYYSQIVNDFQKGDIAEGYSVSREKKESFPLTVTSAQKNPTAFYLCASSDGTMGNEQFFGPGTRLTVL.

Ten or more counts support this clonotype. This chain connects TRBV7-2 to TRBJ1-3; weak D call: TRBD1 (6 bases). The CDR3 contains 14 residues. Trimming shortened V by 3 bases and J by 5 bases, and 11 bases separated the two germline ends. Germline assignment: CDR1 SGHTA and CDR2 FQGNSA. CDR3 DNA: TGTGCCAGCAGCTTCTCGCAGGGGAGAAACACCATATATTTT. It is translated as CASSFSQGRNTIYF. Using reference TRBV7-2 and TRBJ1-3 for the parts outside the CDR3, the full variable domain is GAGVSQSPSNKVTEKGKDVELRCDPISGHTALYWYRQSLGQGLEFLIYFQGNSAPDKSGLPSDRFSAERTGGSVSTLTIQRTQQEDSAVYLCASSFSQGRNTIYFGEGSWLTVV.

This clonotype was observed a few times. V gene TRBV7-2 combines with J gene TRBJ1-4, with TRBD1 identical over 9 bases. V dropped 5 bases and J dropped 5; count of bases not matched to a gene: 6. The germline CDR1 and CDR2 sequences are SGHTA and FQGNSA. CDR3 length: 15 amino acids. CDR3 sequence reads: CASSRRTGANEKLFF. The DNA of the CDR3 is TGTGCCAGCAGCCGAAGGACAGGGGCGAATGAAAAACTGTTTTTT.

The chain joins TRBV28 to TRBJ1-6; 8 bases are shared with TRBD1. Germline CDR1 is MDHEN and CDR2 is SYDVKM. The CDR3 is made up of 14 amino acids. V shed 5 bases and J 9 bases; nucleotides not matched to a gene: 6. The CDR3 reads CASSPRTGTSPLHF. The CDR3 coding sequence is TGTGCCAGCAGTCCACGGACAGGGACTTCACCCCTCCACTTT.

V is TRBV2 and J is TRBJ2-5; D call uncertain. V was clipped by 10 bases and J by 1 base, with 13 bases between them. Germline-derived CDR1 and CDR2 are SNHLY and FYNNEI. The CDR3 covers 13 residues. CDR3 in amino acids: CATSQERQETQYF. The CDR3 bases are TGTGCCACCTCTCAGGAGCGCCAAGAGACCCAGTACTTC. The whole variable domain, filled in from reference TRBV2 and TRBJ2-5, reads EPEVTQTPSHQVTQMGQEVILRCVPISNHLYFYWYRQILGQKVEFLVSFYNNEISEKSEIFDDQFSVERPDGSNFTLKIRSTKLEDSAMYFCATSQERQETQYFGPGTRLLVL.

This clonotype showed up just once. This may arise from a read error, as a much more abundant clone is one base away. The gene calls are TRBV7-2 and TRBJ1-1; D uncertain. V lost 5 bases, J lost 11 bases, and 15 bases lay in between. Looked up from germline, CDR1 is SGHTA and CDR2 is FQGNSA. The CDR3 sequence is 12 residues long. This CDR3 reads CASSPDPPNAFF. The CDR3 region has the DNA TGTGCCAGCAGCCCAGACCCCCCCAATGCTTTCTTT. Full variable domain (remainder filled in from reference TRBV7-2 and TRBJ1-1): GAGVSQSPSNKVTEKGKDVELRCDPISGHTALYWYRQSLGQGLEFLIYFQGNSAPDKSGLPSDRFSAERTGGSVSTLTIQRTQQEDSAVYLCASSPDPPNAFFGQGTRLTVV.